Following are 18 T cell receptor beta chains from one sample sequenced in a study of cytomegalovirus exposure and HLA in healthy donors. This PCR relied on a set of 60 Vbeta primers and 13 Jbeta primers. Libraries were prepared by immunoSEQ multiplex PCR; TCRdb keeps only in-frame clonotypes and omits some of them. The sample contains around 190,000 clones, approximately 85% of which appear only once. The material sequenced was PBMCs. These receptors came from a woman aged 50 to 65 in good health and CMV-seronegative.

V gene TRBV29-1 combines with J gene TRBJ1-1; D is possibly TRBD1 (6 bases). The germline V and J ends were trimmed by 2 bases and 4 bases, with 11 bases remaining between them. The CDR3 runs 13 residues. Germline V lookup: CDR1 SQVTM, CDR2 ANQGSEA. The CDR3 is CSVENIGGTEAFF. CDR3 bases: TGCAGCGTTGAAAATATAGGGGGCACTGAAGCTTTCTTT.

V is TRBV19 and J is TRBJ1-2; TRBD1 is a possible D gene (5 bases). V lost 3 bases and J 8 bases, leaving 19 bases between the germline ends. From germline, CDR1 is LNHDA and CDR2 SQIVND (reference sequence). This CDR3 has 15 amino acids. CDR3 in DNA: TGTGCCAGTAGTATTGTTTCTCCAGGGCCTGGCGGCTACACCTTC. This gives the protein CASSIVSPGPGGYTF.

The rearrangement uses TRBV4-1 and TRBJ1-3; TRBD1 agrees at 9 bases. Unmatched junction bases numbered 8, after V lost 2 bases and J lost 9 bases. The CDR3 spans 15 residues. The V gene's germline CDR1 is MGHRA and CDR2 YSYEKL. The CDR3 loop is CASSQPGQGLTTIYF. In DNA, the CDR3 is TGCGCCAGCAGCCAACCGGGACAGGGTTTAACCACCATATATTTT.

CDR3 amino acids: CASSPQGIVSNQPQHF. The CDR3 region has the DNA TGTGCCAGCTCACCCCAGGGTATCGTGAGCAATCAGCCCCAGCATTTT. The chain recombines TRBV18 with TRBJ1-5, with D possibly matching TRBD1 (5 bases). Trimming left V 3 bases short and J 1 base short, with 13 bases between. The CDR3 covers 16 residues. The germline CDR1 and CDR2 sequences are KGHSH and LQKENI.

V and J are TRBV7-9 and TRBJ1-1; tentatively, D is TRBD1 (5 bases). With 4 bases removed from V and 10 bases from J, the gap between germline ends came to 10 bases. The germline CDR1 and CDR2 sequences are SEHNR and FQNEAQ (reference sequence). CDR3 size: 11 residues. The CDR3 loop reads CASSSNGGAFF. DNA for the CDR3: TGTGCCAGCAGCTCGAACGGGGGAGCTTTCTTT.

As for this clone: One end of the junction fails to match germline, which may point to a read error. The rearrangement links TRBV28 to TRBJ2-3, with 14 bases lining up with TRBD2. Germline V gene sequence: CDR1 MDHEN, CDR2 SYDVKM. This CDR3 is built from 17 residues. For the CDR3, the DNA is TGTGTCAGCAGTCCTCCGACTAGCGGGAGGGCCAAAGATACGCAGTATTTT. Its protein product is CVSSPPTSGRAKDTQYF.

The chain employs TRBV27 and TRBJ2-1; D is uncertain. Trimming removed 5 bases from V and 5 bases from J, with 7 bases in between. The germline V gene encodes CDR1 MNHEY and CDR2 SMNVEV (reference sequence). This CDR3 is built from 12 residues. In DNA, the CDR3 is TGTGCCAGCAGTGATAGAAACAATGAGCAGTTCTTC. It codes for CASSDRNNEQFF.

This chain uses TRBV6-4 with TRBJ2-2; no definite D call. The CDR3 loop spans 13 amino acids. Germline CDR1 reads MRHNA; CDR2 reads SNTAGT. Trimming removed 4 bases at V and 0 bases at J, with 3 bases between. The CDR3 spells CASSAPNTGELFF. The CDR3 DNA sequence: TGTGCCAGCAGTGCTCCGAACACCGGGGAGCTGTTTTTT.

The CDR3 sequence: CASKRQGNYGYTF. The DNA for the CDR3 is TGTGCCAGCAAGAGACAGGGGAACTATGGCTACACCTTC. The chain links TRBV11-2 to TRBJ1-2, with 8 bases aligning to TRBD1. Germline V gene data show CDR1 as SGHAT and CDR2 as FQNNGV. The J segment lost 2 bases and the V segment lost 7 bases, leaving 3 bases of the junction unmatched. This CDR3 is 13 amino acids long.

The chain carries TRBV5-5 and TRBJ2-1; D uncertain. V lost 0 bases and J 4 bases, leaving 5 bases between the germline ends. This CDR3 has 13 amino acids. Per germline, CDR1 SGHKS and CDR2 YYEKEE (reference sequence). CDR3 sequence: CASSLDRYNEQFF. In DNA, the CDR3 is TGTGCCAGCAGCTTGGACAGATACAATGAGCAGTTCTTC.

V is TRBV6-1 and J is TRBJ1-1; D is perhaps TRBD1 (5 bases). This CDR3 is 17 amino acids long. The germline gives CDR1 MNHNS, CDR2 SASEGT. Trimming left V 1 base short and J 4 bases short, with 19 bases between. The CDR3: CASSEGAGGVIFTEAFF. CDR3 bases: TGTGCCAGCAGTGAAGGGGCCGGGGGGGTAATTTTCACTGAAGCTTTCTTT.

V usage is TRBV29-1 and J usage is TRBJ1-1; 8 nucleotides match TRBD1. Unmatched junction bases numbered 14, after V lost 7 bases and J lost 7 bases. The CDR3 has 14 residues. Germline loops: CDR1 SQVTM, CDR2 ANQGSEA. CDR3 nucleotide sequence: TGCAGCGCCACCAAGACAGGACAGGGCAATGAAGCTTTCTTT. Amino acid sequence: CSATKTGQGNEAFF.

This chain links TRBV6-1 with TRBJ2-6; D may be TRBD1 (6 bases). The CDR3 is 20 residues long. Trimming took 4 bases from V and 0 from J, leaving 22 bases between them. Germline-derived CDR1 and CDR2 are MNHNS and SASEGT. The CDR3 spells CASSAIPGTQGFSGANVLTF. CDR3 nucleotide sequence: TGTGCCAGCAGTGCTATTCCCGGGACACAGGGCTTCTCTGGGGCCAACGTCCTGACTTTC.

Written as DNA, the CDR3 is TGTGCCAGCAGCGTAGGTATCGCAGAGGGTCAGCCCCAGCATTTT. Translating it yields CASSVGIAEGQPQHF. This rearrangement joins TRBV9 to TRBJ1-5, with D unresolved. Trimming took 0 bases from V and 6 from J, leaving 13 bases between them. The CDR3 is made up of 15 amino acids. Germline V gene sequence: CDR1 SGDLS, CDR2 YYNGEE.

This clone appeared once. The chain links TRBV7-9 to TRBJ2-1, with 10 nucleotides matching TRBD2. Germline CDR1 is SEHNR and CDR2 is FQNEAQ (reference sequence). The J segment lost 8 bases and the V segment lost 1 base, leaving 8 bases of the junction unmatched. The CDR3 contains 16 residues. DNA for the CDR3: TGTGCCAGCAGCTTAGTTATGAGCGGGAGGGTTCATGAGCAGTTCTTC. This sequence encodes CASSLVMSGRVHEQFF.

The rearrangement uses TRBV15 and TRBJ2-5; a weak D match, TRBD1 (7 bases). V gave up 0 bases and J gave up 4 bases, with 9 bases separating them. Germline CDR1 LNHNV, CDR2 YYDKDF (reference sequence). The CDR3 sequence is 14 residues long. CDR3: CATSRDQGGETQYF. DNA of the CDR3: TGTGCCACCAGCAGAGATCAGGGGGGAGAGACCCAGTACTTC.

The chain has TRBV4-3 and TRBJ2-2; a weak D match, TRBD2 (7 bases). CDR1 is LGHNA and CDR2 is YSLEER in the germline V gene. This CDR3 spans 15 amino acids. V lost 0 bases, J lost 6 bases, and 11 bases lay in between. As DNA, the CDR3 is TGCGCCAGCAGCCAAGATATGCGGGGGCCCGGGGAGCTGTTTTTT. Protein: CASSQDMRGPGELFF.

The J gene is TRBJ2-1, the V gene TRBV5-4; D call uncertain. Trimming left V 4 bases short and J 7 bases short, with 6 bases between. The germline gives CDR1 SGHNT, CDR2 YYREEE (reference sequence). The CDR3 runs 11 residues. The CDR3 sequence is CASSLGNEQFF. The CDR3 nucleotides are TGTGCCAGCAGCCTAGGTAATGAGCAGTTCTTC.